This TCR beta chain emerged from a study of blood T cells in healthy people across ages. Germline V gives CDR1 SEHNR, CDR2 FQNEAQ (reference sequence). This CDR3 is built from 13 residues. Trimming pared 5 bases from V and 4 bases from J, leaving 11 bases between. This clonotype has more than one count but fewer than ten. The authors ran a second PCR of roughly 6 to 11 cycles using a sample-barcoded 5' primer and a J-beta primer mix. MiXCR, run by TCRdb on the 5' RACE reads, gives a single entry per CDR3 protein. The profile shows about a million distinct CDR3 sequences, about 51% of them singletons. This clonotype was obtained from a woman in her sixties or seventies in good health. The rearrangement uses TRBV7-9 and TRBJ1-2; D uncertain. Sequenced material: blood. The CDR3, as DNA: TGTGCCAGCAGCGCGGACGGCCCCTATGGCTACACCTTC. Its translation is CASSADGPYGYTF. Together with reference TRBV7-9 and TRBJ1-2, the CDR3 gives the full variable domain: DTGVSQNPRHKITKRGQNVTFRCDPISEHNRLYWYRQTLGQGPEFLTYFQNEAQLEKSRLLSDRFSAERPKGSFSTLEIQRTEQGDSAMYLCASSADGPYGYTFGSGTRLTVV.